The clone carrying this T cell receptor (beta chain) is a singleton in its sample. This entry belongs to a study of T cell responses to AZD1222 COVID-19 vaccine. CDR1 and CDR2 (germline): SGHNT, YYREEE (reference sequence). The V and J ends lost 1 base and 5 bases respectively, with 13 bases between them. The CDR3 length is 14 residues. Sequencing used immunoSEQ multiplex PCR; TCRdb keeps in-frame clones, though not all of them. The sample includes more than 65,000 clones, 70% to 80% seen only once; the top ten take approximately 21%. This chain uses TRBV5-4 with TRBJ2-7; D is unresolved. Here the sequenced sample was peripheral blood, taken on day 0 of AZD1222 vaccination. The receptor's source is an adult in good health. CDR3 DNA sequence: TGTGCCAGCAGCTTGAATTTAGGATTGGACGAGCAGTACTTC. Protein sequence: CASSLNLGLDEQYF.